Listed here are 15 T cell receptor beta chains from one sample, sequenced in a study of OX40 agonist ivuxolimab in advanced cancers. This table comes from immunoSEQ multiplex PCR, and its TCRdb copy is limited to in-frame clones, with some not included. The sample contains 30,000 or so clones, over 80% of which appear only once. The starting material was CD4+ or CD8+ T cells sorted from blood, obtained in a trial of the OX40 agonist ivuxolimab. Receptor source: an adult with an advanced solid tumor such as melanoma, head and neck, liver or kidney cancer.

This clone showed up just a few times. The chain's CDR3 is CASSPRQGPSNEKLFF. CDR3 in DNA: TGTGCCAGCAGCCCTAGACAGGGGCCTAGTAATGAAAAACTGTTTTTT. The chain links TRBV7-9 to TRBJ1-4; 8 positions agree with TRBD1. The CDR3 consists of 16 residues. The ends lost 5 bases at V and 4 bases at J; junction bases unmatched: 9. Germline V CDR1 and CDR2: SEHNR, FQNEAQ (reference sequence).

This clone has only a few counts. The chain joins TRBV6-6 to TRBJ1-1; the match to TRBD1 covers 7 bases. V shed 7 bases and J 1 base; nucleotides not matched to a gene: 6. The CDR3 contains 14 residues. Germline values: CDR1 MNHNY, CDR2 SVGAGI (reference sequence). CDR3: CASNLGQENTEAFF. CDR3 coding DNA: TGTGCCAGCAACCTCGGACAGGAGAACACTGAAGCTTTCTTT.

The V gene is TRBV7-2, the J gene TRBJ2-3; D tentatively reads TRBD1 or TRBD2 (6 bases each). The CDR3 is made up of 12 amino acids. The germline gives CDR1 SGHTA, CDR2 FQGNSA. The V end lost 7 bases, the J end lost 6 bases, and 11 bases lay between the germline ends. CDR3 DNA sequence: TGTGCCAGCACCGAGGGGGGTGATACGCAGTATTTT. Amino acids: CASTEGGDTQYF. Full variable domain (missing parts from reference TRBV7-2 and TRBJ2-3): GAGVSQSPSNKVTEKGKDVELRCDPISGHTALYWYRQSLGQGLEFLIYFQGNSAPDKSGLPSDRFSAERTGGSVSTLTIQRTQQEDSAVYLCASTEGGDTQYFGPGTRLTVL.

The V gene is TRBV7-9, the J gene TRBJ2-3; a possible D gene is TRBD1 (6 bases). V lost 4 bases to trimming and J lost 2 bases, with 10 bases between them. From germline, CDR1 is SEHNR and CDR2 FQNEAQ (reference sequence). The CDR3 spans 14 residues. This CDR3 reads CASSSGQYTDTQYF. As DNA, the CDR3 is TGTGCCAGCAGCTCCGGACAGTACACAGATACGCAGTATTTT.

The CDR3 is CASFRDNANTGELFF. As DNA, the CDR3 is TGTGCCAGTTTCCGGGACAACGCGAACACCGGGGAGCTGTTTTTT. The chain links TRBV7-2 to TRBJ2-2; D possibly corresponds to TRBD1 (6 bases). The CDR3 has 15 amino acids. Trimming took 9 bases from V and 0 from J, leaving 14 bases between them. CDR1 is SGHTA and CDR2 is FQGNSA in the germline V gene.

This clone was counted once. J is TRBJ2-5 and V is TRBV13, with D possibly being TRBD2 (5 bases). The J call may be mistaken, given a closer DNA end match to TRBJ2-7. This CDR3 is 14 amino acids long. Germline-derived CDR1 and CDR2 are PRHDT and FYEKMQ (reference sequence). CDR3 residues: CASSRLGERYEQYF. CDR3 nucleotides: TGTGCCAGCTCGCGTCTGGGAGAGAGGTACGAGCAGTACTTC.

The V and J genes are TRBV7-9 and TRBJ2-7; the D gene could be TRBD1 or TRBD2 (6 bases each). V was shortened by 7 bases and J by 5 bases, with 15 bases between the two germline ends. Germline V gives CDR1 SEHNR, CDR2 FQNEAQ (reference sequence). The CDR3 consists of 13 residues. The CDR3 DNA follows: TGTGCCAGCACCCGTTTGGGGGGCAACGAGCAGTACTTC. It codes for CASTRLGGNEQYF.

V gene TRBV2 combines with J gene TRBJ2-1; D gene uncertain. V was pared by 5 bases and J by 0 bases, with 5 bases between. Per germline, CDR1 SNHLY and CDR2 FYNNEI. The CDR3 runs to 13 residues. CDR3 DNA: TGTGCCAGCAGTTTAGGCTCCTACAATGAGCAGTTCTTC. As protein: CASSLGSYNEQFF.

V is TRBV30 and J is TRBJ2-7; 7 bases align to TRBD2. J gave up 3 bases and V 4 bases, and 9 bases lay outside the gene matches. The CDR3 covers 14 residues. CDR1 GTSNPN and CDR2 SVGIG come from the germline V gene (reference sequence). The CDR3 region has the DNA TGTGCCTGGAAAATGGCGGGAGCTTTCTACGAGCAGTACTTC. It codes for CAWKMAGAFYEQYF. Full variable domain (missing parts from reference TRBV30 and TRBJ2-7): SQTIHQWPATLVQPVGSPLSLECTVEGTSNPNLYWYRQAAGRGLQLLFYSVGIGQISSEVPQNLSASRPQDRQFILSSKKLLLSDSGFYLCAWKMAGAFYEQYFGPGTRLTVT.

This clone turned up a few times. This sequence joins TRBV5-4 and TRBJ2-1, with TRBD2 matching over 8 bases. The V segment lost 3 bases and the J segment 7 bases; nucleotides outside the gene matches: 9. CDR3 length: 15 amino acids. Per the germline V gene, CDR1 is SGHNT and CDR2 is YYREEE (reference sequence). CDR3 bases: TGTGCCAGCAGCTCTGGACTAGCAAAAGGAAATGAGCAGTTCTTC. Amino acids: CASSSGLAKGNEQFF.

With respect to this clone: The sample holds other DNA sequences that translate to the same CDR3. The chain recombines TRBV7-3 with TRBJ2-1; no firm D call. Trimming stripped 1 base from V and 7 bases from J, with 8 bases between. The germline V gene has CDR1 SGHTA and CDR2 FQGTGA. The length of the CDR3 is 13 residues. CDR3 DNA sequence: TGTGCCAGCAGCTTAAATGGGGATAATGAGCAGTTCTTC. Translated, it gives CASSLNGDNEQFF.

The genes are TRBV15 and TRBJ2-2, with 8 bases matching TRBD1. The J segment lost 4 bases and the V segment lost 0 bases, leaving 10 bases of the junction unmatched. Germline CDR1 is LNHNV and CDR2 is YYDKDF (reference sequence). This CDR3 region has 18 residues. The CDR3 loop reads CATSRDRGLRRSTGELFF. Here the CDR3 DNA reads TGTGCCACCAGCAGAGACAGGGGGCTTCGCCGTAGCACCGGGGAGCTGTTTTTT.

The V and J genes are TRBV7-9 and TRBJ2-3, with D unresolved. Germline-derived CDR1 and CDR2 are SEHNR and FQNEAQ (reference sequence). This CDR3 has 15 residues. The V end lost 5 bases, the J end lost 0 bases, and 12 bases lay between the germline ends. The CDR3 spells CASSGDYYSTDTQYF. As DNA, the CDR3 is TGTGCCAGCAGCGGGGATTATTATAGCACAGATACGCAGTATTTT.

This clone came up a few times. This chain uses TRBV14 with TRBJ1-6; D gene ambiguous. V was cut by 5 bases and J by 7 bases, with 6 bases left in between. This CDR3 has 12 amino acids. Looked up from germline, CDR1 is SGHDN and CDR2 is FVKESK. The CDR3 DNA is TGTGCCAGCAGCATAGGGAATTCACCCCTCCACTTT. Amino acids: CASSIGNSPLHF.

The chain recombines TRBV28 with TRBJ1-1, with 7 nucleotides matching TRBD1. V trimming: 2 bases; J trimming: 7 bases; junction bases outside the gene matches: 4. This CDR3 is built from 13 residues. In germline, CDR1 is MDHEN, CDR2 SYDVKM. CDR3 sequence reads: CASSLAQGLEAFF. CDR3 sequence (DNA): TGTGCCAGCAGTTTAGCACAGGGGCTTGAAGCTTTCTTT.